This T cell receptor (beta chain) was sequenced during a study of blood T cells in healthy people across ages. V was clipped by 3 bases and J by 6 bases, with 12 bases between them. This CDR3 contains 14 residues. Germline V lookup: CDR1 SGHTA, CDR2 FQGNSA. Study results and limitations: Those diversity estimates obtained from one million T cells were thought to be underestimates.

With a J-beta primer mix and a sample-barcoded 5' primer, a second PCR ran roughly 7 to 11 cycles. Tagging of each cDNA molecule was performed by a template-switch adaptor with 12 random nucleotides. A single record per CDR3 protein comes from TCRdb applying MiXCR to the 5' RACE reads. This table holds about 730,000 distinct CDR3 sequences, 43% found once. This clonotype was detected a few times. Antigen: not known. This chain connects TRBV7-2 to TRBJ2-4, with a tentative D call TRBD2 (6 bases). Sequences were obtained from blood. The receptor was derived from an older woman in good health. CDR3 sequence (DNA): TGTGCCAGCAGCTTTGGTTCGGGGGTAAACATTCAGTACTTC. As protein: CASSFGSGVNIQYF. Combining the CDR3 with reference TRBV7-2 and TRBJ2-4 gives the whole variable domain GAGVSQSPSNKVTEKGKDVELRCDPISGHTALYWYRQSLGQGLEFLIYFQGNSAPDKSGLPSDRFSAERTGGSVSTLTIQRTQQEDSAVYLCASSFGSGVNIQYFGAGTRLSVL.